These 12 T cell receptor beta chains were sequenced from one sample in a study of T cells in localized non-small cell lung cancer. Sequencing was performed with immunoSEQ multiplex PCR; in TCRdb, only in-frame clones are kept and a portion is missing. The top ten clones hold roughly 1.8% of a sample with around 130,000 clones, approximately 88% of them seen once. The sequencing used peripheral blood, collected before any cancer treatment. All receptors come from a female donor older than 55 with stage I lung adenocarcinoma.

V is TRBV2 and J is TRBJ1-1; a weak D match, TRBD1 (6 bases). Germline assignment: CDR1 SNHLY and CDR2 FYNNEI. This CDR3 spans 14 amino acids. Trimming left V 6 bases short and J 0 bases short, with 11 bases between. CDR3 DNA sequence: TGTGCCAGCAGCGCAGGGGCTATGAACACTGAAGCTTTCTTT. As protein: CASSAGAMNTEAFF.

This chain links TRBV6-5 with TRBJ2-7, with TRBD1 matching over 11 bases. Germline CDR1 reads MNHEY; CDR2 reads SVGAGI. V shed 6 bases, J shed 5 bases, and the junction held 9 bases outside the gene matches. The CDR3 loop spans 15 amino acids. The CDR3 here is CASSRRRDRGNEQYF. CDR3 nucleotides: TGTGCCAGCAGCCGGCGGCGGGACAGGGGGAACGAGCAGTACTTC.

The genes are TRBV19 and TRBJ1-2; D uncertain. CDR1 LNHDA and CDR2 SQIVND come from the germline V gene (reference sequence). V was trimmed by 1 base and J by 8 bases, leaving 14 bases between them. This CDR3 comprises 14 residues. CDR3 amino acids: CASSIGVGFGGYTF. DNA for the CDR3: TGTGCCAGTAGTATAGGCGTGGGGTTTGGGGGCTACACCTTC. Complete variable domain (other parts from reference TRBV19 and TRBJ1-2): DGGITQSPKYLFRKEGQNVTLSCEQNLNHDAMYWYRQDPGQGLRLIYYSQIVNDFQKGDIAEGYSVSREKKESFPLTVTSAQKNPTAFYLCASSIGVGFGGYTFGSGTRLTVV.

The gene calls are TRBV10-3 and TRBJ1-3; D perhaps matches TRBD1 (5 bases). V dropped 3 bases and J dropped 2 bases, with 8 bases sitting between them. CDR1 and CDR2 from the germline V gene are ENHRY and SYGVKD. The CDR3 consists of 14 residues. CDR3 coding DNA: TGTGCCATCAGTGACCGGGGGGCTGGAAACACCATATATTTT. Residues: CAISDRGAGNTIYF.

The J gene is TRBJ2-5, the V gene TRBV4-1; perhaps D is TRBD1 or TRBD2 (5 bases each). This CDR3 comprises 12 residues. Germline loops: CDR1 MGHRA, CDR2 YSYEKL. The V and J ends lost 8 bases and 5 bases respectively, with 12 bases between them. The CDR3 loop is CASAKEGETQYF. The DNA for the CDR3 is TGCGCCAGCGCAAAAGAGGGGGAGACCCAGTACTTC.

This sequence joins TRBV25-1 and TRBJ1-2; D uncertain. The germline V gene encodes CDR1 MGHDK and CDR2 SYGVNS. The CDR3 runs to 11 residues. Trimming took off 4 bases at V and 8 bases at J, with 8 bases between the two ends. CDR3: CASSARSGYTF. The CDR3 bases are TGTGCCAGCAGTGCCCGAAGCGGCTACACCTTC.

V is TRBV2 and J is TRBJ2-3; a possible D gene is TRBD1 (5 bases). Germline values: CDR1 SNHLY, CDR2 FYNNEI. This CDR3 has 15 amino acids. V was clipped by 9 bases and J by 0 bases, with 16 bases between them. CDR3 nucleotides: TGTGCCAGACAAAATGAACGACAGAGCACAGATACGCAGTATTTT. It yields the protein CARQNERQSTDTQYF.

This clone was observed a single time. V usage is TRBV6-5 and J usage is TRBJ2-1; no clear D gene. Trimming left V 2 bases short and J 9 bases short, with 17 bases between. Germline values: CDR1 MNHEY, CDR2 SVGAGI. The CDR3 loop spans 15 amino acids. Here the CDR3 reads CASSYTPRKGGEQFF. The DNA of the CDR3 is TGTGCCAGCAGTTACACCCCCCGCAAGGGCGGTGAGCAGTTCTTC.

CDR3 bases: TGCGCCAGCAGCTTGGGGCTCCTAGCGGGGGACACCGGGGAGCTGTTTTTT. Translated, it gives CASSLGLLAGDTGELFF. The chain joins TRBV5-1 to TRBJ2-2; 10 nucleotides line up with TRBD2. In germline, CDR1 is SGHRS, CDR2 YFSETQ. This CDR3 has 17 amino acids. After removal of 0 bases from V and 3 bases from J, the junction contained 5 bases not matched to a gene.

The chain uses TRBV7-6 and TRBJ1-2, with D perhaps matching TRBD1 (5 bases). V was clipped by 5 bases and J by 7 bases, with 14 bases between them. This CDR3 is 13 amino acids long. CDR1 is SGHVS and CDR2 is FNYEAQ in the germline V gene. The chain's CDR3 is CASSPPTDSGYTF. The DNA of the CDR3 is TGTGCCAGCAGCCCCCCGACAGATTCTGGCTACACCTTC.

This clone turned up a few times. This chain links TRBV7-9 with TRBJ1-5; 9 nucleotides agree with TRBD1. The V gene end was trimmed by 5 bases and the J gene end by 6 bases; junction bases not matched to a gene: 2. Germline-derived CDR1 and CDR2 are SEHNR and FQNEAQ (reference sequence). This CDR3 contains 13 residues. CDR3 sequence reads: CASSNRGPQPQHF. The DNA for the CDR3 is TGTGCCAGCAGCAACAGGGGGCCTCAGCCCCAGCATTTT.

The chain uses TRBV21-1 and TRBJ2-6; the table's D gene call, TRBD1, was not cross checked with the DNA. TRBV21-1 is a pseudogene segment. The CDR3 runs 20 residues. As DNA, the CDR3 is TGTGCCAGCAGCAAACGCGTCCCGGACAGGGCGACCTCTGGGGCCAACGTCCTGACTTTC. Its translation is CASSKRVPDRATSGANVLTF.